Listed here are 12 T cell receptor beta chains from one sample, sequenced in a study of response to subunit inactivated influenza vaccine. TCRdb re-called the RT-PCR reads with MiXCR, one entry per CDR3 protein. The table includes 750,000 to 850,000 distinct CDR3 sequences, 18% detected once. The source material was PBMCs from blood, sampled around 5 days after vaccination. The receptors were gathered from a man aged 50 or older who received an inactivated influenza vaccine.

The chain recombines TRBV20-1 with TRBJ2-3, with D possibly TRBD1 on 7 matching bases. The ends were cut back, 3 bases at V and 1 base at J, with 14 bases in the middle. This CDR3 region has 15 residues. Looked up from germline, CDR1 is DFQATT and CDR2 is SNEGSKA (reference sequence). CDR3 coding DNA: TGCAGTGCTAGTTTTTGGAGGGGGCGCACAGATACGCAGTATTTT. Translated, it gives CSASFWRGRTDTQYF.

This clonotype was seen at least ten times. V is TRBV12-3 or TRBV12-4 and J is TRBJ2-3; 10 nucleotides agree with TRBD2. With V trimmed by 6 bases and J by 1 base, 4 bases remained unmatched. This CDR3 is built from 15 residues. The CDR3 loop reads CASSPSGGRTDTQYF. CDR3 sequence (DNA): TGTGCCAGCAGCCCTAGCGGGGGACGCACAGATACGCAGTATTTT.

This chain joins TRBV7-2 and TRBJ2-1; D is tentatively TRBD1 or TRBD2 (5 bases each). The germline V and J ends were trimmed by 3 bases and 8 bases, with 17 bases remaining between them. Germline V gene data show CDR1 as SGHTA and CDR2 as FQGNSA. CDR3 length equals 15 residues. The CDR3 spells CASSLGDPRGHEQFF. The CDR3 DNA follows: TGTGCCAGCAGCTTGGGAGATCCTCGGGGACATGAGCAGTTCTTC.

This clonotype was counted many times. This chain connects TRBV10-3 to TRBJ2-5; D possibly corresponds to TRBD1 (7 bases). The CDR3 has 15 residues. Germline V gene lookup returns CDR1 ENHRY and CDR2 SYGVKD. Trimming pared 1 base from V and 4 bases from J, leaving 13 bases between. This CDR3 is CAISELGGGPETQYF. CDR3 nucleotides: TGTGCCATCAGTGAGTTAGGAGGGGGCCCAGAGACCCAGTACTTC.

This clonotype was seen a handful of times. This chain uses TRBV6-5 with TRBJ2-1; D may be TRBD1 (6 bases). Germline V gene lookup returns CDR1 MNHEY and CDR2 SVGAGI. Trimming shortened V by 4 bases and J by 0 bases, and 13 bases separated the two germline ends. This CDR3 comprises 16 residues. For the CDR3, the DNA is TGTGCCAGCAGTTCCCACAGGGCCGGCTCCTACAATGAGCAGTTCTTC. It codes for CASSSHRAGSYNEQFF.

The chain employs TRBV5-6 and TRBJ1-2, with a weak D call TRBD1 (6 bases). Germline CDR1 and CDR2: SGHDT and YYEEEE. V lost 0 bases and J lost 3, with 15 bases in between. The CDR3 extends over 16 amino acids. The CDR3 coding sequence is TGTGCCAGCAGCTTGGTGACAGGACCTCATTACTATGGCTACACCTTC. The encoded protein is CASSLVTGPHYYGYTF.

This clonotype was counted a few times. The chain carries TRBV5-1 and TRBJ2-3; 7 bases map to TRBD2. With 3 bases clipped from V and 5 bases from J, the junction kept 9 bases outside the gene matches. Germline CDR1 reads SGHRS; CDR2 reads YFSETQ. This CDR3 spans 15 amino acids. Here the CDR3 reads CASSSARLAGDTQYF. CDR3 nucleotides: TGCGCCAGCAGCTCTGCAAGACTAGCTGGAGATACGCAGTATTTT.

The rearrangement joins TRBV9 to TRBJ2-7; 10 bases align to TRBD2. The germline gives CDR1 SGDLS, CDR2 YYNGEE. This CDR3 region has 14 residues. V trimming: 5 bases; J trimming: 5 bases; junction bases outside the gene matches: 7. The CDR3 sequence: CASSRGLAENEQYF. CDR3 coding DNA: TGTGCCAGCAGTCGAGGACTAGCGGAAAACGAGCAGTACTTC.

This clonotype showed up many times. Written as DNA, the CDR3 is TGTGCCAGCAGTTTTTCATCAGGGTCTGGAGATACGCAGTATTTT. Amino acids: CASSFSSGSGDTQYF. The rearrangement links TRBV12-3 or TRBV12-4 to TRBJ2-3; tentative D call: TRBD1 (5 bases). V was trimmed by 3 bases and J by 5 bases, leaving 15 bases between them. This CDR3 has 15 amino acids.

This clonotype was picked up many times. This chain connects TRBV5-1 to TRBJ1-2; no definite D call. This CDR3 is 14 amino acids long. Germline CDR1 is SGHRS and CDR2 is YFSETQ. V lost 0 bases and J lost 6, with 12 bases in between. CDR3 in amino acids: CASSLGSGSHGYTF. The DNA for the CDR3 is TGCGCCAGCAGCTTGGGATCCGGGAGCCATGGCTACACCTTC.

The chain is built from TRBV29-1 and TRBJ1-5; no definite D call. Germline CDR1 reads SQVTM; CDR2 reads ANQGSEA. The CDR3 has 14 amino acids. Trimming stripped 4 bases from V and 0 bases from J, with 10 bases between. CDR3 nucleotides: TGCAGCGTTGGCGGTGTGAATAGCAATCAGCCCCAGCATTTT. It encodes CSVGGVNSNQPQHF.

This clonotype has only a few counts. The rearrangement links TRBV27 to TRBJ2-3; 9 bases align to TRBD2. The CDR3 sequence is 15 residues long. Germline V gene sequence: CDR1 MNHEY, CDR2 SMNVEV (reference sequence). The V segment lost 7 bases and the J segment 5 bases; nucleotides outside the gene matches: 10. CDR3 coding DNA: TGTGCCAGCACCCCGGTAGCGGGAGTGGGAGATACGCAGTATTTT. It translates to CASTPVAGVGDTQYF.